These 22 T cell receptor beta chains share one sample of origin, sequenced in a study of T-cell memory formation after mild COVID-19. TCRdb independently ran MiXCR on the 5' RACE reads; one entry per CDR3 protein. The sample lists 100,000 to 150,000 distinct CDR3 sequences, approximately 5.9% occurring once. Sample: PBMCs or a T cell subset sorted from them (not recorded which). All receptors derive from an adult woman who had mild COVID-19 (a few samples of this study predate the infection). Cell type and time point are not known.

This clonotype appeared many times. The chain links TRBV7-3 to TRBJ1-1; 8 bases are a match to TRBD1. This CDR3 has 14 amino acids. J was trimmed by 5 bases and V by 5 bases; bases with no gene match: 7. Germline V lookup: CDR1 SGHTA, CDR2 FQGTGA. The CDR3 loop is CASSRQQGGTEAFF. The CDR3 region has the DNA TGTGCCAGCAGCCGGCAACAGGGGGGAACTGAAGCTTTCTTT.

This clonotype was counted a few times. The rearrangement links TRBV24-1 to TRBJ1-3; D is perhaps TRBD1 (6 bases). The CDR3 runs 17 residues. The germline V and J ends were trimmed by 3 bases and 3 bases, with 17 bases remaining between them. CDR1 is KGHDR, CDR2 SFDVKD, per germline. In DNA, the CDR3 is TGTGCCACCAGTGATAGCCCGGGGGGGCCACATGGAAACACCATATATTTT. Protein product: CATSDSPGGPHGNTIYF.

This clonotype was counted between two and nine times. The genes are TRBV30 and TRBJ1-3; D not certain. The ends were cut back, 2 bases at V and 4 bases at J, with 6 bases in the middle. The V gene's germline CDR1 is GTSNPN and CDR2 SVGIG (reference sequence). This CDR3 spans 12 amino acids. DNA of the CDR3: TGTGCCTGGAGTAGGCAGGGAAACACCATATATTTT. Translating it yields CAWSRQGNTIYF.

This chain links TRBV20-1 with TRBJ1-5; no definite D call. V gave up 1 base and J gave up 1 base, with 11 bases separating them. This CDR3 region has 15 residues. Germline V gives CDR1 DFQATT, CDR2 SNEGSKA (reference sequence). The CDR3: CSARVGPGSNQPQHF. The CDR3 coding sequence is TGCAGTGCTAGAGTCGGACCTGGGAGCAATCAGCCCCAGCATTTT.

The chain links TRBV20-1 to TRBJ1-1, with TRBD1 identical over 9 bases. Germline trimming cut 3 bases from V and 6 bases from J; bases unmatched to any gene: 5. There are 13 residues in the CDR3. CDR1 is DFQATT and CDR2 is SNEGSKA in the germline V gene (reference sequence). The CDR3 nucleotides read TGCAGTGCTAGGGACAGGGGAATTTCTGAAGCTTTCTTT. This gives the protein CSARDRGISEAFF.

CDR3: CASSLVGPDRNTIYF. DNA for the CDR3: TGTGCCAGCAGCTTAGTAGGCCCGGATAGAAACACCATATATTTT. This chain joins TRBV7-9 and TRBJ1-3; D unresolved. Trimming left V 1 base short and J 5 bases short, with 12 bases between. The CDR3 has 15 amino acids. Germline V gene sequence: CDR1 SEHNR, CDR2 FQNEAQ (reference sequence).

This clonotype was counted a few times. The chain carries TRBV15 and TRBJ1-5; D is unresolved. Trimming pared 0 bases from V and 4 bases from J, leaving 4 bases between. The V gene's germline CDR1 is LNHNV and CDR2 YYDKDF (reference sequence). This CDR3 comprises 13 residues. The CDR3 loop reads CATSREGNQPQHF. As DNA, the CDR3 is TGTGCCACCAGCAGAGAGGGGAATCAGCCCCAGCATTTT.

Ten or more counts support this clonotype. The rearrangement uses TRBV6-5 and TRBJ2-1, with 14 bases matching TRBD2. V lost 0 bases, J lost 8 bases, and 9 bases stayed unmatched. Germline assignment: CDR1 MNHEY and CDR2 SVGAGI. The CDR3 consists of 18 residues. CDR3 residues: CASSYSMIGTSGRYEQFF. The CDR3 DNA is TGTGCCAGCAGTTACTCGATGATCGGGACTAGCGGGAGATATGAGCAGTTCTTC.

This rearrangement joins TRBV7-2 to TRBJ2-2; no definite D call. Trimming removed 4 bases from V and 5 bases from J, with 8 bases in between. Germline CDR1 and CDR2: SGHTA and FQGNSA. CDR3 size: 13 residues. The chain's CDR3 is CASSSQGTGELFF. CDR3 nucleotide sequence: TGTGCCAGCAGCTCCCAAGGGACCGGGGAGCTGTTTTTT.

This clonotype was detected many times. The chain employs TRBV6-4 and TRBJ2-7; perhaps TRBD2 as D (6 bases). V dropped 7 bases and J dropped 3 bases, with 13 bases sitting between them. The CDR3 length is 13 residues. Per germline, CDR1 MRHNA and CDR2 SNTAGT. CDR3 in amino acids: CASTDEEGYEQYF. The DNA for the CDR3 is TGTGCCAGCACCGACGAGGAGGGCTACGAGCAGTACTTC.

This clonotype was seen ten or more times. The rearrangement uses TRBV12-3 or TRBV12-4 and TRBJ2-1, with 10 bases lining up with TRBD2. The V and J ends lost 6 bases and 10 bases, in that order; junction bases with no gene match: 3. The CDR3 length is 12 residues. CDR3 sequence reads: CASRTSGKEQFF. CDR3 in DNA: TGTGCCAGCAGAACTAGCGGGAAAGAGCAGTTCTTC.

This clonotype occurred a few times. The chain has TRBV11-2 and TRBJ2-1; D might be TRBD1 (6 bases). V was pared by 2 bases and J by 1 base, with 9 bases between. Per the germline V gene, CDR1 is SGHAT and CDR2 is FQNNGV. The CDR3 totals 15 residues. DNA for the CDR3: TGTGCCAGCAGCTTACCCGGACAGTCCTACAATGAGCAGTTCTTC. This codes for CASSLPGQSYNEQFF.

Only a few counts were recorded for this clonotype. This chain uses TRBV12-3 or TRBV12-4 with TRBJ2-5, with TRBD1 identical over 7 bases. The CDR3 length is 15 residues. The trim removed 6 bases at V and 5 bases at J, leaving 12 bases unmatched. The CDR3 region has the DNA TGTGCCAGCAGAAGCTCGACAGGGCCGCGGGAGACCCAGTACTTC. Translated, it gives CASRSSTGPRETQYF.

Only a few counts were recorded for this clonotype. The chain carries TRBV3-1 and TRBJ2-1; 8 bases agree with TRBD2. V lost 4 bases and J lost 1; bases outside the gene matches: 3. Germline CDR1 reads LGHDT; CDR2 reads YNNKEL (reference sequence). The CDR3 loop spans 15 amino acids. The CDR3 spells CASSRRGGSYNEQFF. Written as DNA, the CDR3 is TGTGCCAGCAGCCGCCGGGGGGGGTCCTACAATGAGCAGTTCTTC.

There are many counts of this clonotype. V is TRBV6-5 and J is TRBJ2-3, with D uncertain. Germline V lookup: CDR1 MNHEY, CDR2 SVGAGI. The CDR3 totals 15 residues. Trimming pared 0 bases from V and 1 base from J, leaving 8 bases between. The CDR3 nucleotides read TGTGCCAGCAGTTACTCGTTGAAAGGCACAGATACGCAGTATTTT. It encodes CASSYSLKGTDTQYF.

This clonotype has ten or more counts. Here the CDR3 reads CASSRTGINTDTQYF. CDR3 bases: TGTGCCAGCAGTAGGACAGGAATCAACACAGATACGCAGTATTTT. The rearrangement uses TRBV12-3 or TRBV12-4 and TRBJ2-3, with 7 bases lining up with TRBD1. After removal of 5 bases from V and 2 bases from J, the junction contained 7 bases not matched to a gene. The CDR3 is 15 amino acids.

This clonotype was found a few times. The chain combines TRBV6-5 with TRBJ2-5, with D uncertain. The V end lost 5 bases, the J end lost 2 bases, and 15 bases lay between the germline ends. This CDR3 spans 15 amino acids. Germline values: CDR1 MNHEY, CDR2 SVGAGI. The CDR3 nucleotides read TGTGCCAGCAGTATCAGACACGTCCAACAAGAGACCCAGTACTTC. Translated: CASSIRHVQQETQYF.

The chain uses TRBV7-9 and TRBJ2-5; TRBD2 agrees at 9 bases. From germline, CDR1 is SEHNR and CDR2 FQNEAQ (reference sequence). The CDR3 length is 15 residues. J was trimmed by 1 base and V by 5 bases; bases with no gene match: 5. CDR3: CASSPNSGGQETQYF. Here the CDR3 DNA reads TGTGCCAGCAGCCCCAATAGCGGGGGCCAAGAGACCCAGTACTTC.

This clonotype was counted at least ten times. This sequence joins TRBV27 and TRBJ1-6; D unresolved. CDR1 and CDR2 (germline): MNHEY, SMNVEV (reference sequence). The CDR3 is 15 residues long. Trimming removed 5 bases at V and 0 bases at J, with 8 bases between. The CDR3 region has the DNA TGTGCCAGCAGTCCCACGAGCTCCTATAATTCACCCCTCCACTTT. Its translation is CASSPTSSYNSPLHF.

This clonotype was found a few times. V gene TRBV7-3 combines with J gene TRBJ1-1; unclear D gene. This CDR3 contains 12 residues. V lost 6 bases, J lost 6 bases, and 11 bases lay in between. CDR1 and CDR2 from the germline V gene are SGHTA and FQGTGA. The CDR3 nucleotides are TGTGCCAGCAGTGTGTTTATGTCTGAAGCTTTCTTT. Its translation: CASSVFMSEAFF.

Only a few counts were recorded for this clonotype. This chain joins TRBV21-1 and TRBJ2-2; TRBD1, the D gene given by the table, was not confirmed from the DNA. TRBV21-1 is recorded as a pseudogene. The CDR3 consists of 13 residues. Here the CDR3 DNA reads TGTGCCACCTCATCAGGGGACTCCGGGGAGCTGTTTTTT. It yields the protein CATSSGDSGELFF.

This clonotype was counted only a few times. The chain is built from TRBV28 and TRBJ2-3; weak D call: TRBD2 (6 bases). Germline V lookup: CDR1 MDHEN, CDR2 SYDVKM. V shed 3 bases and J shed 0 bases, with 10 bases lying between them. The CDR3 totals 15 residues. CDR3 nucleotides: TGTGCCAGCAGTTTGTGGCGGGGAAGCACAGATACGCAGTATTTT. This codes for CASSLWRGSTDTQYF.